A single sample gave rise to the 2 T cell receptor beta chains below, sequenced in a study of cytomegalovirus exposure and HLA in healthy donors. The PCR made use of 60 Vbeta and 13 Jbeta primers. Profiling relied on immunoSEQ multiplex PCR, and the TCRdb table lists in-frame clones only, not all of them. The data show tens of thousands of clones, approximately 76% seen once. Source material: PBMCs. The receptors stem from a male donor in good health and CMV-seronegative.

This chain uses TRBV5-6 with TRBJ1-1; 8 bases are a match to TRBD1. Germline CDR1 SGHDT, CDR2 YYEEEE. With 4 bases clipped from V and 4 bases from J, the junction kept 9 bases outside the gene matches. The CDR3 is made up of 15 amino acids. DNA for the CDR3: TGTGCCAGCAGCATAGACAGGGGCTGGATCACTGAAGCTTTCTTT. Translating it yields CASSIDRGWITEAFF.

V gene TRBV7-2 combines with J gene TRBJ2-3; maybe TRBD2 (6 bases). Trimming cost V 1 base and J 0 bases, with 14 bases left between them. The CDR3 sequence is 17 residues long. The germline gives CDR1 SGHTA, CDR2 FQGNSA. CDR3 DNA: TGTGCCAGCAGCTTAGTAACTAGCTGGCCTAGCACAGATACGCAGTATTTT. Protein product: CASSLVTSWPSTDTQYF.